The 17 T cell receptor beta chains below come from one sample, sequenced in a study of radiotherapy plus CTLA-4 blockade in lung cancer (dated by TCRdb to between 2018 and 2020). The library was generated by the immunoSEQ multiplex PCR assay. TCRdb retrieved this table from immuneACCESS and kept in-frame rearrangements only. Not all clones are present; in checked studies, unresolved V genes account for under half, and no reason is known for the remainder. The sample contains 35,000 to 45,000 clones, roughly 67% of them found a single time. In total, the top ten clones hold around 25% of the sample. The sample here was peripheral blood, taken from a patient treated with radiotherapy plus ipilimumab. These receptor sequences come from a human donor with non-small cell lung cancer who had a partial response to radiotherapy plus ipilimumab.

V is TRBV6-1 and J is TRBJ2-1; maybe TRBD1 (5 bases). The CDR3 runs 14 residues. Germline CDR1 and CDR2: MNHNS and SASEGT. Trimming removed 2 bases from V and 3 bases from J, with 8 bases in between. This chain's CDR3 is CASSEIDSYNEQFF. The CDR3 region has the DNA TGTGCCAGCAGTGAAATTGACAGCTACAATGAGCAGTTCTTC.

A word on this clone: One end of the junction is discordant with germline, which a read error may explain. V and J are TRBV5-3 and TRBJ2-5; TRBD2 agrees at 9 bases. TRBV5-3 is annotated as an ORF whose role is uncertain. The CDR3 consists of 15 residues. The CDR3 DNA is TGTGCCAGCAGCTTGGTGCTAGCGGGACAAGAGACCCAGTACTTC. Translated: CASSLVLAGQETQYF.

The chain joins TRBV13 to TRBJ1-4, with 10 bases lining up with TRBD1. CDR3 length: 17 residues. Per germline, CDR1 PRHDT and CDR2 FYEKMQ (reference sequence). The CDR3 loop is CAQPQGQGVATNEKLFF. The CDR3 DNA follows: TGTGCTCAGCCCCAAGGACAGGGGGTTGCAACTAATGAAAAACTGTTTTTT.

This clone is categorized as medium-sized. CDR3 DNA: TGTGCCACCAGCAGAGATACTGGGTTGGCAGGGCCGGGGAACACTGAAGCTTTCTTT. It yields the protein CATSRDTGLAGPGNTEAFF. J is TRBJ1-1 and V is TRBV15; possible D gene TRBD1, 5 bases. Germline lookup yields CDR1 LNHNV and CDR2 YYDKDF (reference sequence). V gave up 0 bases and J gave up 1 base, with 21 bases separating them. The CDR3 extends over 19 amino acids.

The J gene is TRBJ1-6, the V gene TRBV6-1, with TRBD1 identical over 9 bases. This CDR3 region has 15 residues. CDR1 is MNHNS, CDR2 SASEGT, per germline. V lost 6 bases to trimming and J lost 7 bases; unmatched junction nucleotides: 7. In DNA, the CDR3 is TGTGCCAGCAGAACAGGGGGCCGCGGAAATTCACCCCTCCACTTT. This encodes CASRTGGRGNSPLHF.

The chain has TRBV4-1 and TRBJ2-7, with 7 bases that match TRBD2. J gave up 2 bases and V 3 bases, and 7 bases lay outside the gene matches. Germline CDR1 and CDR2: MGHRA and YSYEKL. This CDR3 contains 15 residues. The CDR3 region has the DNA TGCGCCAGCAGCCACAGACTAGCTTCCGCCTACGAGCAGTACTTC. It yields the protein CASSHRLASAYEQYF.

This chain connects TRBV18 to TRBJ1-1, with 7 bases lining up with TRBD1. This CDR3 has 14 residues. Germline V gene lookup returns CDR1 KGHSH and CDR2 LQKENI. The V gene end was trimmed by 6 bases and the J gene end by 0 bases; junction bases not matched to a gene: 4. CDR3 sequence: CASSAGTVNTEAFF. The CDR3, as DNA: TGTGCCAGCTCGGCCGGGACAGTGAACACTGAAGCTTTCTTT.

The rearrangement links TRBV29-1 to TRBJ2-5, with 7 bases aligning to TRBD2. The DNA matches TRBJ2-7 better at its end, which makes the J call doubtful. The CDR3 runs 12 residues. Per germline, CDR1 SQVTM and CDR2 ANQGSEA. This CDR3 is CSVDEGGDEQYF. The CDR3 DNA is TGCAGCGTTGACGAGGGAGGGGACGAGCAGTACTTC.

Regarding this clone: An end of the junction differs from the germline gene, which may be a read error. The CDR3 spells CASSRQGQAQHF. The CDR3 DNA reads as TGTGCTAGCAGCCGGCAGGGTCAGGCCCAGCATTTT. The chain recombines TRBV7-7 with TRBJ1-5; D possibly corresponds to TRBD1 (5 bases). This CDR3 spans 12 amino acids. Germline CDR1 is SSHAT and CDR2 is FNYEAQ (reference sequence).

The V call is TRBV5-1, the J call TRBJ2-3; 9 bases match TRBD2. CDR3 length: 19 amino acids. With V trimmed by 0 bases and J by 7 bases, 18 bases remained unmatched. Germline lookup yields CDR1 SGHRS and CDR2 YFSETQ. The CDR3 DNA reads as TGCGCCAGCAGCTTGGACGGTAGGCTCGCGCGGGGGGGCTTAAATACGCAGTATTTT. It translates to CASSLDGRLARGGLNTQYF.

This clone was picked up one time. The gene calls are TRBV5-1 and TRBJ1-3, with TRBD1 matching 9 bases. After removal of 4 bases from V and 8 bases from J, the junction contained 7 bases not matched to a gene. Germline lookup yields CDR1 SGHRS and CDR2 YFSETQ. CDR3 size: 14 residues. Here the CDR3 reads CASSPGQGQDTIYF. The DNA for the CDR3 is TGCGCCAGCAGCCCTGGACAGGGGCAAGACACCATATATTTT. The entire variable domain, with the rest obtained from reference TRBV5-1 and TRBJ1-3, is as follows: KAGVTQTPRYLIKTRGQQVTLSCSPISGHRSVSWYQQTPGQGLQFLFEYFSETQRNKGNFPGRFSGRQFSNSRSEMNVSTLELGDSALYLCASSPGQGQDTIYFGEGSWLTVV.

The V call is TRBV12-5, the J call TRBJ1-6; TRBD1 is a possible D gene (5 bases). Germline CDR1 and CDR2: LGHNT and FRNRAP. CDR3 length: 14 amino acids. V was clipped by 7 bases and J by 3 bases, with 10 bases between them. CDR3 amino acids: CASADSIYNSPLHF. DNA for the CDR3: TGTGCTAGTGCTGACAGCATCTATAATTCACCCCTCCACTTT. The full variable domain, rest sourced from reference TRBV12-5 and TRBJ1-6, is DARVTQTPRHKVTEMGQEVTMRCQPILGHNTVFWYRQTMMQGLELLAYFRNRAPLDDSGMPKDRFSAEMPDATLATLKIQPSEPRDSAVYFCASADSIYNSPLHFGNGTRLTVT.

The chain has TRBV6-5 and TRBJ2-7, with 8 bases aligning to TRBD2. The germline CDR1 and CDR2 sequences are MNHEY and SVGAGI. The length of the CDR3 is 16 residues. V was pared by 0 bases and J by 4 bases, with 8 bases of the junction left unmatched. The CDR3 coding sequence is TGTGCCAGCAGTTACTCGGTCCTAGCGGGCCAGTACGAGCAGTACTTC. Amino acid sequence: CASSYSVLAGQYEQYF.

The chain has TRBV25-1 and TRBJ2-1; D not certain. This CDR3 is built from 11 residues. The germline CDR1 and CDR2 sequences are MGHDK and SYGVNS. V gave up 4 bases and J gave up 6 bases, with 4 bases separating them. This CDR3 is CASSGLNEQFF. The CDR3 DNA is TGTGCCAGCAGTGGTCTCAATGAGCAGTTCTTC.

This clone came up a few times. The chain has TRBV6-6 and TRBJ2-1; TRBD2 agrees at 9 bases. Trimming at V came to 2 bases and at J to 9 bases, leaving 8 bases not matched to a gene. This CDR3 is built from 15 residues. Germline V gene sequence: CDR1 MNHNY, CDR2 SVGAGI (reference sequence). As DNA, the CDR3 is TGTGCCAGCAGTTACGGCGGGGGGGCCCAGGGTGAGCAGTTCTTC. Amino acids: CASSYGGGAQGEQFF.

The chain carries TRBV15 and TRBJ1-5; the D gene is possibly TRBD1 (5 bases). The germline V gene has CDR1 LNHNV and CDR2 YYDKDF (reference sequence). V gave up 6 bases and J gave up 9 bases, with 15 bases separating them. This CDR3 has 13 amino acids. This chain's CDR3 is CATRDRLSGPQHF. The CDR3 DNA reads TGTGCCACCAGAGACAGACTCTCGGGGCCCCAGCATTTT.

The rearrangement joins TRBV6-5 to TRBJ2-1, with 9 bases that match TRBD2. Germline CDR1 and CDR2: MNHEY and SVGAGI. Trimming cost V 4 bases and J 0 bases; bases outside gene matches: 4. The CDR3 length is 16 residues. Here the CDR3 DNA reads TGTGCCAGCAGTTTATCAGCGGGAGGCTCCTACAATGAGCAGTTCTTC. It codes for CASSLSAGGSYNEQFF.